These 24 T cell receptor beta chains were sequenced from one sample in a study of blood T cell repertoires in COVID-19. Some clones are missing from TCRdb's copy, which holds only in-frame ones; the method was immunoSEQ multiplex PCR. The sample has roughly 200,000 clones, roughly 89% seen once. Source material: peripheral blood. The receptor source for this set is a man aged 55-75 years who had recovered from COVID-19.

The rearrangement joins TRBV6-6 to TRBJ1-3; 7 positions match TRBD1. This CDR3 is 15 amino acids long. Trimming removed 7 bases from V and 4 bases from J; junction bases left unmatched: 10. Germline CDR1 and CDR2: MNHNY and SVGAGI (reference sequence). The CDR3 sequence: CASIDRAGSGNTIYF. Written as DNA, the CDR3 is TGTGCCAGCATCGACAGGGCTGGTTCGGGAAACACCATATATTTT.

The chain links TRBV29-1 to TRBJ1-1; D uncertain. Per the germline V gene, CDR1 is SQVTM and CDR2 is ANQGSEA. This CDR3 spans 13 amino acids. V lost 7 bases and J lost 0, with 12 bases in between. The CDR3: CSAARLVNTEAFF. The CDR3 coding sequence is TGCAGCGCCGCCCGTCTAGTGAACACTGAAGCTTTCTTT.

CDR3 DNA sequence: TGTGCCAGCAGCCCAGACAGGGGGAACGGGGAGCTGTTTTTT. Protein sequence: CASSPDRGNGELFF. The chain recombines TRBV11-2 with TRBJ2-2; 9 nucleotides agree with TRBD1. The CDR3 is 14 residues long. V trimming: 5 bases; J trimming: 7 bases; junction bases outside the gene matches: 5. Germline lookup yields CDR1 SGHAT and CDR2 FQNNGV.

The chain carries TRBV30 and TRBJ2-1; the D gene is possibly TRBD2 (7 bases). CDR1 GTSNPN and CDR2 SVGIG come from the germline V gene (reference sequence). The CDR3 has 13 amino acids. Trimming shortened V by 5 bases and J by 6 bases, and 14 bases separated the two germline ends. The CDR3 DNA reads as TGTGCCTGGGGGTTGGGGGGGCCCAATGAGCAGTTCTTC. Encoded protein: CAWGLGGPNEQFF. Together with reference TRBV30 and TRBJ2-1, the CDR3 gives the full variable domain: SQTIHQWPATLVQPVGSPLSLECTVEGTSNPNLYWYRQAAGRGLQLLFYSVGIGQISSEVPQNLSASRPQDRQFILSSKKLLLSDSGFYLCAWGLGGPNEQFFGPGTRLTVL.

Of note for this clone: Other DNA sequences of this sample code for an identical CDR3. J is TRBJ2-2 and V is TRBV29-1, with 7 nucleotides matching TRBD1. From germline, CDR1 is SQVTM and CDR2 ANQGSEA. J gave up 5 bases and V 4 bases, and 4 bases lay outside the gene matches. The CDR3 contains 13 residues. This chain's CDR3 is CSVGQGNTGELFF. CDR3 sequence (DNA): TGCAGCGTTGGACAGGGTAATACCGGGGAGCTGTTTTTT.

The chain links TRBV6-4 to TRBJ2-1; no clear D gene. Trimming removed 5 bases at V and 8 bases at J, with 13 bases between. CDR1 is MRHNA, CDR2 SNTAGT, per germline. This CDR3 contains 13 residues. The CDR3: CASSRTTWDEQFF. Here the CDR3 DNA reads TGTGCCAGCAGTCGAACTACTTGGGATGAGCAGTTCTTC.

The chain carries TRBV7-2 and TRBJ2-2; 13 bases match TRBD2. The CDR3 length is 18 residues. With 5 bases clipped from V and 0 bases from J, the junction kept 6 bases outside the gene matches. Germline lookup yields CDR1 SGHTA and CDR2 FQGNSA. CDR3 loop: CASSPTSGGVTNTGELFF. The CDR3 region has the DNA TGTGCCAGCAGCCCCACTAGCGGGGGGGTTACGAACACCGGGGAGCTGTTTTTT.

V is TRBV5-4 and J is TRBJ2-7, with a tentative D call TRBD1 (5 bases). The CDR3 loop spans 12 amino acids. Trimming shortened V by 5 bases and J by 3 bases, and 9 bases separated the two germline ends. CDR1 and CDR2 from the germline V gene are SGHNT and YYREEE (reference sequence). CDR3 residues: CASSSQGYEQYF. DNA for the CDR3: TGTGCCAGCAGTTCTCAGGGCTACGAGCAGTACTTC.

The V call is TRBV5-1, the J call TRBJ1-2; maybe TRBD1 (5 bases). Trimming left V 7 bases short and J 6 bases short, with 16 bases between. The CDR3 is 13 residues long. CDR1 is SGHRS, CDR2 YFSETQ, per germline. Written as DNA, the CDR3 is TGCGCCAGCGCGACCCAAATCAGGGATGGCTACACCTTC. It specifies CASATQIRDGYTF.

This chain joins TRBV18 and TRBJ1-2; 7 nucleotides line up with TRBD1. Germline CDR1 reads KGHSH; CDR2 reads LQKENI. The CDR3 totals 12 residues. V gave up 5 bases and J gave up 3 bases; unmatched junction bases: 0. This CDR3 is CASSTGDYGYTF. CDR3 nucleotides: TGTGCCAGCTCAACAGGGGACTATGGCTACACCTTC.

As DNA, the CDR3 is TGTGCCAGCAGCCCAAGGACAGGGGTCGGGGAGCTGTTTTTT. This encodes CASSPRTGVGELFF. The rearrangement joins TRBV9 to TRBJ2-2, with 9 bases lining up with TRBD1. CDR1 SGDLS and CDR2 YYNGEE come from the germline V gene. V lost 4 bases to trimming and J lost 7 bases; unmatched junction nucleotides: 5. This CDR3 contains 14 residues. Drawing the rest from reference TRBV9 and TRBJ2-2, the complete variable domain is DSGVTQTPKHLITATGQRVTLRCSPRSGDLSVYWYQQSLDQGLQFLIQYYNGEERAKGNILERFSAQQFPDLHSELNLSSLELGDSALYFCASSPRTGVGELFFGEGSRLTVL.

This clone was observed a single time. This rearrangement joins TRBV19 to TRBJ1-1, with TRBD1 as a possible D gene (5 bases). Germline V gives CDR1 LNHDA, CDR2 SQIVND (reference sequence). The CDR3 totals 17 residues. V lost 5 bases and J 0 bases, leaving 19 bases between the germline ends. The CDR3 DNA sequence: TGTGCCAGTAGTGGAAAGGGGCGTGGGTTCTTGAACACTGAAGCTTTCTTT. This encodes CASSGKGRGFLNTEAFF.

The chain is built from TRBV5-4 and TRBJ2-1; 7 positions match TRBD2. CDR1 and CDR2 (germline): SGHNT, YYREEE (reference sequence). After removal of 0 bases from V and 6 bases from J, the junction contained 6 bases not matched to a gene. This CDR3 has 15 amino acids. This CDR3 is CASSLAVPGGNEQFF. Here the CDR3 DNA reads TGTGCCAGCAGCTTGGCCGTCCCGGGAGGCAATGAGCAGTTCTTC.

The V gene is TRBV6-5, the J gene TRBJ1-6; TRBD1 aligns across 7 bases. Losses at the gene ends were 2 bases for V and 7 bases for J; bases not matched to a gene: 8. The germline V gene has CDR1 MNHEY and CDR2 SVGAGI. CDR3 length: 16 amino acids. The CDR3 bases are TGTGCCAGCAGTTACCAACAGGGGCGTCGGAATTCACCCCTCCACTTT. Residues: CASSYQQGRRNSPLHF.

The V gene is TRBV12-5, the J gene TRBJ1-2; 7 bases align to TRBD1. CDR1 is LGHNT and CDR2 is FRNRAP in the germline V gene. V shed 1 base, J shed 2 bases, and the junction held 10 bases outside the gene matches. The CDR3 has 17 amino acids. The DNA for the CDR3 is TGTGCTAGTGGTTTGGCCCTGGCGGCAGGGGGGAACTATGGCTACACCTTC. Translated, it gives CASGLALAAGGNYGYTF.

The chain carries TRBV5-5 and TRBJ2-2; D not certain. This CDR3 contains 18 residues. The V and J ends lost 4 bases and 0 bases respectively, with 19 bases between them. Germline V gene lookup returns CDR1 SGHKS and CDR2 YYEKEE (reference sequence). CDR3 sequence reads: CASSPTLDWRSNTGELFF. For the CDR3, the DNA is TGTGCCAGCAGCCCGACCCTTGACTGGCGGTCGAACACCGGGGAGCTGTTTTTT.

V usage is TRBV20-1 and J usage is TRBJ1-6; the D is unclear. The CDR3 spans 15 residues. V lost 3 bases and J 2 bases, leaving 11 bases between the germline ends. CDR1 DFQATT and CDR2 SNEGSKA come from the germline V gene (reference sequence). This CDR3 reads CSASSQSAYNSPLHF. CDR3 sequence (DNA): TGCAGTGCTAGTAGTCAGTCAGCCTATAATTCACCCCTCCACTTT.

The rearrangement uses TRBV25-1 and TRBJ1-2, with TRBD1 matching over 7 bases. The V and J ends lost 5 bases and 2 bases, in that order; junction bases with no gene match: 8. Germline CDR1 and CDR2: MGHDK and SYGVNS. The CDR3 consists of 15 residues. CDR3 bases: TGTGCCAGCAGTACACTGGGGGACAGCAACTATGGCTACACCTTC. Translating it yields CASSTLGDSNYGYTF.

This clone appeared a single time. The rearrangement joins TRBV2 to TRBJ2-3; D remains ambiguous. The ends were cut back, 4 bases at V and 6 bases at J, with 8 bases in the middle. This CDR3 comprises 12 residues. CDR1 SNHLY and CDR2 FYNNEI come from the germline V gene. As DNA, the CDR3 is TGTGCCAGCAGTGTGGGCGCGGATACGCAGTATTTT. Translating gives CASSVGADTQYF.

The chain joins TRBV10-3 to TRBJ1-1; possibly TRBD1 for D (5 bases). The ends were cut back, 7 bases at V and 2 bases at J, with 14 bases in the middle. Looked up from germline, CDR1 is ENHRY and CDR2 is SYGVKD. The CDR3 loop spans 14 amino acids. The CDR3 loop is CAITSGRGNTEAFF. In DNA form, the CDR3 reads TGTGCCATCACCAGTGGAAGGGGAAACACTGAAGCTTTCTTT.

This clone was found once. This rearrangement joins TRBV7-3 to TRBJ2-5; TRBD2 is a possible D gene (7 bases). Per germline, CDR1 SGHTA and CDR2 FQGTGA. V was cut by 5 bases and J by 7 bases, with 23 bases left in between. The CDR3 totals 16 residues. The CDR3 coding sequence is TGTGCCAGCAGCCAAACCTGGGGGGGGCCCATGGGGACCCAGTACTTC. Encoded protein: CASSQTWGGPMGTQYF.

This clone came up once. The chain combines TRBV5-1 with TRBJ1-1, with TRBD1 identical over 8 bases. Looked up from germline, CDR1 is SGHRS and CDR2 is YFSETQ. The CDR3 sequence is 15 residues long. The V segment lost 4 bases and the J segment 4 bases; nucleotides outside the gene matches: 9. The CDR3 sequence: CASSLDRGRGTEAFF. CDR3 DNA: TGCGCCAGCAGCCTAGACAGGGGACGGGGCACTGAAGCTTTCTTT.

This clone has just a few counts. This sequence joins TRBV5-4 and TRBJ2-1, with 14 bases matching TRBD2. V trimming: 4 bases; J trimming: 4 bases; junction bases outside the gene matches: 1. The CDR3 runs 15 residues. CDR1 and CDR2 (germline): SGHNT, YYREEE (reference sequence). CDR3 DNA sequence: TGTGCCAGCAGCCGGACTAGCGGGGGGTACAATGAGCAGTTCTTC. Its translation is CASSRTSGGYNEQFF.

This chain links TRBV7-9 with TRBJ2-5; perhaps TRBD2 as D (6 bases). V lost 2 bases and J 2 bases, leaving 12 bases between the germline ends. Germline CDR1 reads SEHNR; CDR2 reads FQNEAQ (reference sequence). The CDR3 has 15 residues. The CDR3 DNA sequence: TGTGCCAGCAGCTTACTCGCTGCGGGGCAAGAGACCCAGTACTTC. This codes for CASSLLAAGQETQYF.